This T cell receptor (beta chain) is drawn from a study of PD-L1 blockade in urothelial cancer (dated by TCRdb to between 2016 and 2019). Regarding the complete study: Every patient began therapy at some point between 2014 and 2015 and was given atezolizumab 1,200 mg intravenously every 3 weeks. About 85% of the roughly 30 patients were males with bladder-origin urothelial cancer, and about 65% of the roughly 30 reported a prior smoking history. Patients had an ECOG performance status of 0 or 1 and had received between 0 and 3 prior chemotherapy regimens. Blood samples were analyzed 3 weeks after the start of treatment (second dose) and 6 weeks after the start of treatment. Blood samples gave a median of about 130,000 T cells and 77,000 or so unique TCRs, with a median clonality of 0.080. Somatic, immune and clinical correlates of response to PD-L1 blockade with atezolizumab in urothelial cancer were the focus of an exploratory multi-omic analysis. Pretreatment tumor samples and matched peripheral blood, collected serially before and after atezolizumab treatment, underwent TCR sequencing. Durable clinical benefit meant progression-free survival longer than 6 months, and TCR features were also tested against progression-free and overall survival. In the same patients, pretreatment tumors underwent whole exome sequencing and RNA sequencing in addition to TCR sequencing. Nine patients reached durable clinical benefit, while 20 or so patients did not. Around 29 patients had pretreatment blood TCR-seq, around 25 had at least one posttreatment blood collection, and around 25 had tumor TCR-seq.

What this sample's time point label stands for: pretreatment peripheral blood. The cohort comprised about 30 patients with locally advanced or metastatic urothelial carcinoma treated at Memorial Sloan Kettering on a trial protocol. Peripheral blood mononuclear cells were collected pretreatment and during treatment, with between 1 and 8 total time points per patient. The Qiagen DNeasy Blood extraction kit was used to purify genomic DNA from total PBMCs and from tumor samples. Collected pretreatment and during treatment, PBMCs were isolated and stored as previously described. On this clone itself: The antigen it recognizes is unknown. No per-base quality is available; no much larger clone lies one base away.

General study outcomes and caveats: Because the sample size was small (n of about 30) and many exploratory analyses were performed, the results are intended to be hypothesis-generating. Improved progression-free and overall survival was found to be associated with pretreatment peripheral blood TCR clonality below the median. Among patients with durable benefit, tumor-associated TCR clones showed greater expansion in peripheral blood 3 weeks after treatment started (n ≈ 24, p = 0.022).

Each PCR received spiked-in synthetic TCR analog templates so that absolute template abundance could be estimated from read counts. TCRbeta CDR3 regions were amplified from genomic DNA with bias-controlled V and J gene primers using the immunoSEQ assay. Rearranged TCRbeta segments were sequenced at approximately 20X coverage. The authors' analysis ran thus. Clustering was used to correct sequencing errors, and CDR3s were annotated against IMGT so that V, D and J genes could be assigned. Out-of-frame and stop-codon sequences were excluded, and only productive TCRbeta rearrangements were used in downstream analyses. To compute clonality, Shannon entropy was normalized by the log of the number of unique productive sequences and then subtracted from one. Fisher's exact test with Benjamini-Hochberg correction, at a threshold of adjusted p below 0.01, was used to find clones that differed between time points or between blood and tumor. TCRdb's version of the immuneACCESS table is confined to in-frame rearrangements and falls short of the full clone set. An unresolved V gene accounts for under half of the shortfall where checked; the remainder is of unknown origin. V, J and clone size are taken as reported in that table, and D and trimming were inferred from the DNA itself. This sample gives around 33,000 clones in total; roughly 80% of them show up just once. The ten largest account for 6% to 7% of the sample.

Sequences were derived from PBMCs, sampled around atezolizumab (anti-PD-L1) treatment. This clonotype was sampled from a man aged 60 to 69 with urothelial cancer.

The CDR3 in this case is CASSPTGNSYNEQFF. The DNA reads as follows: TGTGCCAGCTCACCCACAGGGAATTCCTACAATGAGCAGTTCTTC. The sequence is built from TRBV18 and TRBJ2-1; the D gene is perhaps TRBD1, on 6 matching bases. The junction shows trimming of 3 bases on V and 1 base on J, plus 10 bases between the germline ends. CDR1 and CDR2 are drawn from the germline V gene: KGHSH, LQKENI. From the cysteine through the phenylalanine, the CDR3 covers 15 amino acids. This entry keeps only the CDR3 DNA: 45 bases, framed from base 1. With the rest looked up from the reference TRBV18 and TRBJ2-1 genes rather than sequenced, the full variable domain is NAGVMQNPRHLVRRRGQEARLRCSPMKGHSHVYWYRQLPEEGLKFMVYLQKENIIDESGMPKERFSAEFPKEGPSILRIQQVVRGDSAAYFCASSPTGNSYNEQFFGPGTRLTVL.